The 2 T cell receptor beta chains reported below all come from one sample, sequenced in a study of T cell repertoires in ileal Crohn's disease. TCRdb's table, derived via immunoSEQ multiplex PCR, lists solely in-frame clones and lacks some. The sample lists several thousand clones, more than 65% occurring once. The specimen was ileal tissue. These receptors originate from an adult with Crohn's disease.

The chain carries TRBV14 and TRBJ2-7, with D unclear. In germline, CDR1 is SGHDN, CDR2 FVKESK. V gave up 2 bases and J gave up 4 bases, with 3 bases separating them. The CDR3 length is 11 residues. In DNA, the CDR3 is TGTGCCAGCAGCCAACATTACGAGCAGTACTTC. Translation gives CASSQHYEQYF.

CDR3 protein: CASSLSTSDDSNQPQHF. The CDR3, as DNA: TGTGCCAGCAGTTTATCGACTTCAGATGATAGCAATCAGCCCCAGCATTTT. The chain uses TRBV27 and TRBJ1-5; D is uncertain. The CDR3 length is 17 residues. In germline, CDR1 is MNHEY, CDR2 SMNVEV (reference sequence). Trimming pared 0 bases from V and 0 bases from J, leaving 12 bases between.